These 20 T cell receptor beta chains came from one sample sequenced in a study of CD8 T cells in Susac syndrome. Random hexamers primed reverse transcription of about 0.45 to 1 ug RNA. TCRdb re-called the immunoSEQ multiplex PCR reads through MiXCR, storing one row per CDR3 protein. The top ten hold approximately 0.094% of the sample, which has roughly 170,000 distinct CDR3 sequences, approximately 95% seen once. Sequences were obtained from CD4+ T cells from PBMCs. The origin of the receptors is a human donor with multiple sclerosis.

This clonotype has a single count. The CDR3 bases are TGTGCCTGGAGTACAGGCTGGACTAGCGGGAGCTCCCATGAGCAGTTCTTC. Translation gives CAWSTGWTSGSSHEQFF. The V call is TRBV30, the J call TRBJ2-1; 13 nucleotides agree with TRBD2. Looked up from germline, CDR1 is GTSNPN and CDR2 is SVGIG (reference sequence). The V segment lost 2 bases and the J segment 8 bases; nucleotides outside the gene matches: 12. The CDR3 consists of 17 residues.

This clonotype was seen a single time. This sequence joins TRBV5-6 and TRBJ2-6; D is uncertain. In germline, CDR1 is SGHDT, CDR2 YYEEEE. The CDR3 contains 14 residues. The V end was cut by 5 bases, the J end by 0 bases, with 6 bases between. CDR3 region: CASSDISGANVLTF. As DNA, the CDR3 is TGTGCCAGCAGTGACATCTCTGGGGCCAACGTCCTGACTTTC.

The chain's CDR3 is CASSLRLSGDRGWNEQFF. The CDR3, as DNA: TGTGCCAGCAGCTTAAGGTTGTCGGGGGACAGGGGGTGGAATGAGCAGTTCTTC. The rearrangement uses TRBV7-2 and TRBJ2-1, with 11 bases aligning to TRBD1. The germline V gene encodes CDR1 SGHTA and CDR2 FQGNSA. Trimming removed 2 bases from V and 7 bases from J; junction bases left unmatched: 13. CDR3 size: 18 residues.

CDR3 region: CASSLTSGGGETQYF. DNA for the CDR3: TGCGCCAGCAGCTTGACTAGCGGTGGAGGAGAGACCCAGTACTTC. The V call is TRBV5-1, the J call TRBJ2-5; 8 positions agree with TRBD2. The germline gives CDR1 SGHRS, CDR2 YFSETQ. This CDR3 has 15 amino acids. J gave up 4 bases and V 1 base, and 6 bases lay outside the gene matches. Combining the CDR3 with reference TRBV5-1 and TRBJ2-5 gives the whole variable domain KAGVTQTPRYLIKTRGQQVTLSCSPISGHRSVSWYQQTPGQGLQFLFEYFSETQRNKGNFPGRFSGRQFSNSRSEMNVSTLELGDSALYLCASSLTSGGGETQYFGPGTRLLVL.

The chain is built from TRBV14 and TRBJ2-4; D not resolved. Germline CDR1 SGHDN, CDR2 FVKESK. This CDR3 is built from 14 residues. Trimming shortened V by 1 base and J by 7 bases, and 11 bases separated the two germline ends. The CDR3 DNA follows: TGTGCCAGCAGCCAAGGATCGGTCACTAACATTCAGTACTTC. The encoded protein is CASSQGSVTNIQYF.

The chain employs TRBV7-3 and TRBJ1-2; 7 nucleotides match TRBD1. The CDR3 has 14 amino acids. Germline V gives CDR1 SGHTA, CDR2 FQGTGA. The ends lost 5 bases at V and 3 bases at J; junction bases unmatched: 6. The CDR3 DNA follows: TGTGCCAGCAGCCCAGGACAGGAAGACTATGGCTACACCTTC. Protein product: CASSPGQEDYGYTF.

The rearrangement joins TRBV7-2 to TRBJ1-5; D remains ambiguous. The CDR3 covers 15 residues. V was cut by 2 bases and J by 0 bases, with 8 bases left in between. Germline loops: CDR1 SGHTA, CDR2 FQGNSA. CDR3 DNA sequence: TGTGCCAGCAGCTTATGGGTTAATAGCAATCAGCCCCAGCATTTT. Encoded protein: CASSLWVNSNQPQHF.

V is TRBV2 and J is TRBJ1-2; D remains unclear. The CDR3 spans 14 residues. Germline assignment: CDR1 SNHLY and CDR2 FYNNEI. V shed 4 bases and J shed 3 bases, with 12 bases lying between them. CDR3 DNA sequence: TGTGCCAGCAGTGGAGAGGCCAGGCACTATGGCTACACCTTC. This sequence encodes CASSGEARHYGYTF.

The chain recombines TRBV4-1 with TRBJ2-7, with D tentatively TRBD1 or TRBD2 (5 bases each). Germline V CDR1 and CDR2: MGHRA, YSYEKL. With 6 bases removed from V and 2 bases from J, the gap between germline ends came to 26 bases. The CDR3 has 18 amino acids. Here the CDR3 DNA reads TGCGCCAGCAGTTACAGTAGGGACCCCACCCAGCGGACCTACGAGCAGTACTTC. Its translation: CASSYSRDPTQRTYEQYF.

This chain links TRBV23-1 with TRBJ2-2, with 9 bases aligning to TRBD2. TRBV23-1 is labeled an ORF, and its function is uncertain. V was clipped by 7 bases and J by 6 bases; unmatched bases: 27. The CDR3 spans 21 residues. DNA for the CDR3: TGCGCCAGCAAGGCGTTATGGCTCCCTGGAGTTGAGGGACTAGCTTCCGGGGAGCTGTTTTTT. Encoded protein: CASKALWLPGVEGLASGELFF.

V and J are TRBV12-3 or TRBV12-4 and TRBJ1-5, with unresolved D. This CDR3 spans 13 amino acids. V was cut by 4 bases and J by 4 bases, with 8 bases left in between. As DNA, the CDR3 is TGTGCCAGCAGTTCGGACCAGAATCAGCCCCAGCATTTT. Translated, it gives CASSSDQNQPQHF.

This clonotype was seen only once. This chain connects TRBV6-6 to TRBJ1-2; TRBD1 is a possible D gene (6 bases). V lost 5 bases and J 6 bases, leaving 13 bases between the germline ends. Looked up from germline, CDR1 is MNHNY and CDR2 is SVGAGI (reference sequence). This CDR3 spans 13 amino acids. The CDR3 region is CASSNRESDGYTF. CDR3 coding DNA: TGTGCCAGCAGTAACAGGGAAAGCGATGGCTACACCTTC.

The chain couples TRBV7-2 to TRBJ1-5; D gene uncertain. Germline-derived CDR1 and CDR2 are SGHTA and FQGNSA. V lost 6 bases and J lost 4, with 13 bases in between. The CDR3 extends over 14 amino acids. The CDR3 DNA is TGTGCCAGCAGTGGTTACCAAGGAAATCAGCCCCAGCATTTT. It codes for CASSGYQGNQPQHF.

The chain has TRBV5-1 and TRBJ2-7; unclear D gene. Germline values: CDR1 SGHRS, CDR2 YFSETQ. The CDR3 extends over 15 amino acids. Trimming shortened V by 3 bases and J by 5 bases, and 18 bases separated the two germline ends. The CDR3 sequence: CASSSAPGSENEQYF. The DNA of the CDR3 is TGCGCCAGCAGCTCGGCCCCCGGGTCCGAGAACGAGCAGTACTTC.

The chain is built from TRBV6-5 and TRBJ2-5; weak D call: TRBD1 (5 bases). The CDR3 runs 13 residues. Germline lookup yields CDR1 MNHEY and CDR2 SVGAGI. V shed 8 bases and J shed 1 base, with 11 bases lying between them. For the CDR3, the DNA is TGTGCCAGCCGCGAGACAGCCCAAGAGACCCAGTACTTC. Translating it yields CASRETAQETQYF.

The J gene is TRBJ1-5, the V gene TRBV6-6, with D perhaps TRBD1 (5 bases). Trimming took off 0 bases at V and 6 bases at J, with 15 bases between the two ends. Germline V lookup: CDR1 MNHNY, CDR2 SVGAGI (reference sequence). This CDR3 has 16 amino acids. The CDR3 loop reads CASSYSQTWGSQPQHF. The CDR3, as DNA: TGTGCCAGCAGTTACTCACAAACTTGGGGGAGTCAGCCCCAGCATTTT.

For this clonotype: A junction boundary mismatches the germline segment, possibly from a read error. The chain links TRBV9 to TRBJ1-2; D unresolved. Looked up from germline, CDR1 is SGDLS and CDR2 is YYNGEE. This CDR3 has 15 amino acids. The CDR3 loop reads CASSLPSGQSGGYTF. Here the CDR3 DNA reads TGCGCCAGCAGCCTTCCGTCAGGTCAAAGCGGCGGCTACACCTTC.

The rearrangement uses TRBV30 and TRBJ2-2; TRBD1 might be the D (5 bases). The CDR3 consists of 13 residues. Germline V CDR1 and CDR2: GTSNPN, SVGIG (reference sequence). The V end lost 4 bases, the J end lost 3 bases, and 9 bases lay between the germline ends. The CDR3 DNA reads as TGTGCCTGGAACCTACAGGACACCGGGGAGCTGTTTTTT. As protein: CAWNLQDTGELFF.

The chain uses TRBV28 and TRBJ2-2; 7 nucleotides line up with TRBD1. Looked up from germline, CDR1 is MDHEN and CDR2 is SYDVKM. V was clipped by 6 bases and J by 4 bases; unmatched bases: 5. CDR3 length: 14 amino acids. For the CDR3, the DNA is TGTGCCAGCAGCAACCCAGGGGGCACCGGGGAGCTGTTTTTT. Translation gives CASSNPGGTGELFF.

V gene TRBV7-6 combines with J gene TRBJ2-5; 9 nucleotides align to TRBD1. The junction had 9 bases not matched to a gene; V was cut back by 6 bases and J by 7 bases. The CDR3 has 14 amino acids. Germline values: CDR1 SGHVS, CDR2 FNYEAQ. The CDR3 loop reads CASRRQGGSVTQYF. The CDR3 nucleotides read TGTGCCAGCAGAAGACAGGGGGGGTCGGTGACCCAGTACTTC.